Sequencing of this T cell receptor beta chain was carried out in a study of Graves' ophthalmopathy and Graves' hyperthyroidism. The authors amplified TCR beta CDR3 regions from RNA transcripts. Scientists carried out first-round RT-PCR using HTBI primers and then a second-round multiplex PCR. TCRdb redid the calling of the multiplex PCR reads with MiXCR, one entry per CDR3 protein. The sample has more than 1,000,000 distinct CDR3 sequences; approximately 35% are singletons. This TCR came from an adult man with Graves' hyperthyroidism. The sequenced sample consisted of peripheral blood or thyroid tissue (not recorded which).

The CDR3 sequence is CASSLTGGFNTEAFF. CDR3 sequence (DNA): TGTGCCAGCAGCTTAACGGGGGGATTTAACACTGAAGCTTTCTTT. The V gene is TRBV7-3, the J gene TRBJ1-1, with a tentative D call TRBD1 (5 bases). Germline V gene data show CDR1 as SGHTA and CDR2 as FQGTGA. Trimming cost V 0 bases and J 2 bases, with 10 bases left between them. The CDR3 is made up of 15 amino acids.